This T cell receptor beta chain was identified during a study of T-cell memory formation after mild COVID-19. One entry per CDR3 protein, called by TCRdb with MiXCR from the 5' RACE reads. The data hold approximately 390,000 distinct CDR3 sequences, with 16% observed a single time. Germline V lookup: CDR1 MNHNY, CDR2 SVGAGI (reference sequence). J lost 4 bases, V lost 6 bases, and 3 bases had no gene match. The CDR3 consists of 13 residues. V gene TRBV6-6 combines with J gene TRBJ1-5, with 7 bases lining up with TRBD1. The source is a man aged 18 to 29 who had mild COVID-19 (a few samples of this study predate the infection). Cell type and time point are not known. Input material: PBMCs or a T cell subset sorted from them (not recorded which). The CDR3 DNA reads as TGTGCCAGCAGATTACAGGGGAATCAGCCCCAGCATTTT. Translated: CASRLQGNQPQHF.